Each of the 21 T cell receptor beta chains below was sequenced from the same sample in a study of cytomegalovirus exposure and HLA in healthy donors. The PCR had 60 Vbeta and 13 Jbeta primers. Sequencing used immunoSEQ multiplex PCR; TCRdb keeps in-frame clones, though not all of them. The sample records roughly 200,000 clones, roughly 70% being singletons. Sequencing was carried out using PBMCs. The receptors here all came from a male donor in good health and CMV-seronegative.

The table lists this clone with a few counts. This chain connects TRBV5-1 to TRBJ2-1; 8 nucleotides align to TRBD2. The length of the CDR3 is 16 residues. Trimming at V came to 3 bases and at J to 2 bases, leaving 7 bases not matched to a gene. Germline CDR1 SGHRS, CDR2 YFSETQ. The CDR3 DNA is TGCGCCAGCAGCTGGCGGGAAGCGGGGGCCTACAATGAGCAGTTCTTC. Translated, it gives CASSWREAGAYNEQFF. The whole variable domain, filled in from reference TRBV5-1 and TRBJ2-1, reads KAGVTQTPRYLIKTRGQQVTLSCSPISGHRSVSWYQQTPGQGLQFLFEYFSETQRNKGNFPGRFSGRQFSNSRSEMNVSTLELGDSALYLCASSWREAGAYNEQFFGPGTRLTVL.

The count of this clone is one. V gene TRBV13 combines with J gene TRBJ1-6; 9 nucleotides agree with TRBD1. CDR3 length: 14 residues. CDR1 is PRHDT, CDR2 FYEKMQ, per germline (reference sequence). V lost 5 bases to trimming and J lost 10 bases; unmatched junction nucleotides: 6. CDR3: CASSPGTGYSPLHF. In DNA form, the CDR3 reads TGTGCCAGCAGCCCCGGGACAGGGTACTCACCCCTCCACTTT.

This clone was observed a few times. The chain combines TRBV6-5 with TRBJ1-1; D unclear. V lost 2 bases, J lost 4 bases, and 11 bases lay in between. The CDR3 is 14 residues long. From germline, CDR1 is MNHEY and CDR2 SVGAGI. CDR3 sequence (DNA): TGTGCCAGCAGTTACCTTGATCCGGGCACTGAAGCTTTCTTT. Its translation: CASSYLDPGTEAFF.

This clone was counted a single time. The chain uses TRBV9 and TRBJ2-5, with TRBD2 matching over 8 bases. The length of the CDR3 is 15 residues. Per the germline V gene, CDR1 is SGDLS and CDR2 is YYNGEE. V lost 2 bases and J lost 4; bases outside the gene matches: 7. The CDR3 sequence: CASSVAAGVGETQYF. CDR3 in DNA: TGTGCCAGCAGCGTGGCAGCGGGGGTTGGAGAGACCCAGTACTTC.

This clone was recorded a few times. V gene TRBV7-6 combines with J gene TRBJ1-1; TRBD1 aligns across 7 bases. CDR3 size: 14 residues. Germline V gene data show CDR1 as SGHVS and CDR2 as FNYEAQ. V lost 2 bases and J lost 3; bases outside the gene matches: 3. This chain's CDR3 is CASSLQGQYTEAFF. As DNA, the CDR3 is TGTGCCAGCAGCTTACAGGGACAGTACACTGAAGCTTTCTTT. The entire variable domain, with the rest obtained from reference TRBV7-6 and TRBJ1-1, is as follows: GAGVSQSPRYKVTKRGQDVALRCDPISGHVSLYWYRQALGQGPEFLTYFNYEAQQDKSGLPNDRFSAERPEGSISTLTIQRTEQRDSAMYRCASSLQGQYTEAFFGQGTRLTVV.

This clone was counted only a few times. This chain uses TRBV15 with TRBJ1-2; 7 nucleotides line up with TRBD1. The CDR3 length is 16 residues. Trimming took 3 bases from V and 1 from J; bases not matched to a gene: 8. CDR1 and CDR2 (germline): LNHNV, YYDKDF (reference sequence). CDR3 DNA sequence: TGTGCCACCAGCAGTGGACCAGGACAGGATAACTATGGCTACACCTTC. Its protein is CATSSGPGQDNYGYTF.

This clone has just a few counts. The same CDR3 also results from other DNA sequences found in this sample. The chain carries TRBV6-5 and TRBJ1-2; TRBD1 matches 9 bases. Per germline, CDR1 MNHEY and CDR2 SVGAGI. The V and J ends lost 5 bases and 4 bases, in that order; junction bases with no gene match: 5. The CDR3 is 14 amino acids. This chain's CDR3 is CASSRDRAIYGYTF. The DNA of the CDR3 is TGTGCCAGCAGTAGGGACAGGGCAATCTATGGCTACACCTTC.

The V gene is TRBV6-5, the J gene TRBJ2-1; TRBD2 matches 11 bases. Germline assignment: CDR1 MNHEY and CDR2 SVGAGI. Trimming removed 8 bases from V and 10 bases from J; junction bases left unmatched: 10. This CDR3 is built from 14 residues. CDR3 in amino acids: CASGATSGTLEQFF. CDR3 nucleotides: TGTGCCAGCGGCGCGACTAGCGGGACCTTAGAGCAGTTCTTC.

The chain combines TRBV15 with TRBJ2-3, with D possibly being TRBD2 (7 bases). Germline V gene data show CDR1 as LNHNV and CDR2 as YYDKDF (reference sequence). The length of the CDR3 is 17 residues. V was shortened by 0 bases and J by 3 bases, with 16 bases between the two germline ends. The CDR3 sequence: CATSRDRGGAGTDTQYF. As DNA, the CDR3 is TGTGCCACCAGCAGAGATAGGGGGGGCGCGGGGACAGATACGCAGTATTTT.

The chain is built from TRBV4-1 and TRBJ1-5; 8 bases line up with TRBD1. The CDR3 spans 17 residues. The trim removed 4 bases at V and 3 bases at J, leaving 11 bases unmatched. Germline CDR1 is MGHRA and CDR2 is YSYEKL. CDR3 sequence reads: CASSRTPGTGDNQPQHF. The CDR3 DNA reads TGCGCCAGCAGCCGGACTCCTGGGACAGGCGACAATCAGCCCCAGCATTTT.

The chain couples TRBV5-1 to TRBJ2-3, with 9 bases aligning to TRBD1. CDR1 is SGHRS, CDR2 YFSETQ, per germline. This CDR3 is built from 15 residues. V shed 3 bases, J shed 2 bases, and the junction held 4 bases outside the gene matches. CDR3 sequence: CASSSGQGTTDTQYF. The CDR3 bases are TGCGCCAGCAGCTCGGGACAGGGTACCACAGATACGCAGTATTTT.

The V gene is TRBV6-5, the J gene TRBJ1-2, with D tentatively TRBD1 (5 bases). Germline CDR1 is MNHEY and CDR2 is SVGAGI. The length of the CDR3 is 13 residues. V was cut by 2 bases and J by 7 bases, with 11 bases left in between. The CDR3 region has the DNA TGTGCCAGCAGTTACCGGCAGGGTGCTGGCTACACCTTC. Translated, it gives CASSYRQGAGYTF.

This chain joins TRBV6-5 and TRBJ1-3; D is ambiguous. Germline CDR1 reads MNHEY; CDR2 reads SVGAGI. V was clipped by 0 bases and J by 4 bases, with 13 bases between them. The CDR3 is 16 residues long. The CDR3 nucleotides read TGTGCCAGCAGTTACTCGGCGGTAATGACGGGAAACACCATATATTTT. Its translation: CASSYSAVMTGNTIYF.

J is TRBJ1-2 and V is TRBV28; D is uncertain. The germline V and J ends were trimmed by 2 bases and 1 base, with 5 bases remaining between them. Per germline, CDR1 MDHEN and CDR2 SYDVKM. The CDR3 has 13 amino acids. CDR3 in amino acids: CASSLTNNYGYTF. The CDR3 DNA sequence: TGTGCCAGCAGTTTAACAAATAACTATGGCTACACCTTC.

The chain links TRBV28 to TRBJ2-1, with D maybe TRBD2 (6 bases). V lost 3 bases and J lost 7, with 16 bases in between. CDR1 is MDHEN, CDR2 SYDVKM, per germline. This CDR3 comprises 15 residues. The CDR3 is CASSFSGRGGNEQFF. CDR3 bases: TGTGCCAGCAGTTTTAGCGGTCGTGGAGGGAATGAGCAGTTCTTC.

This chain connects TRBV11-2 to TRBJ2-5; 8 positions agree with TRBD2. The CDR3 covers 14 residues. Germline assignment: CDR1 SGHAT and CDR2 FQNNGV. With 7 bases clipped from V and 7 bases from J, the junction kept 11 bases outside the gene matches. The CDR3 region has the DNA TGTGCCAGCACCGACCCGACTAGCGCCCCGACCCAGTACTTC. Residues: CASTDPTSAPTQYF.

This clone has more than one count but fewer than ten. This chain uses TRBV11-2 with TRBJ2-3, with 9 bases fitting TRBD2. Per germline, CDR1 SGHAT and CDR2 FQNNGV. CDR3 length: 16 residues. The J segment lost 1 base and the V segment lost 4 bases, leaving 6 bases of the junction unmatched. The CDR3 DNA reads TGTGCCAGCAGCTCACTTAGCGGGGGAGGCACAGATACGCAGTATTTT. It yields the protein CASSSLSGGGTDTQYF.

This clone was recorded once. The chain couples TRBV6-6 to TRBJ2-7, with TRBD1 identical over 9 bases. V lost 7 bases, J lost 6 bases, and 13 bases stayed unmatched. Germline V CDR1 and CDR2: MNHNY, SVGAGI (reference sequence). The CDR3 spans 15 residues. The CDR3 reads CASNTPGQGSAEQYF. CDR3 DNA: TGTGCCAGCAATACACCGGGACAGGGATCTGCCGAGCAGTACTTC.

This clone appeared a single time. The chain carries TRBV5-5 and TRBJ1-5; no firm D call. Per germline, CDR1 SGHKS and CDR2 YYEKEE (reference sequence). V lost 5 bases and J 0 bases, leaving 6 bases between the germline ends. CDR3 length: 13 amino acids. CDR3 in DNA: TGTGCCAGCAGTCTTAGTAGCAATCAGCCCCAGCATTTT. Amino acids: CASSLSSNQPQHF.

The gene calls are TRBV9 and TRBJ1-6; 7 bases match TRBD1. Germline values: CDR1 SGDLS, CDR2 YYNGEE. The CDR3 sequence is 14 residues long. Germline trimming cut 4 bases from V and 9 bases from J; bases unmatched to any gene: 7. The CDR3 here is CASSLGQGGSPLHF. The CDR3, as DNA: TGTGCCAGCAGCCTCGGCCAGGGGGGTTCACCCCTCCACTTT.

The rearrangement links TRBV27 to TRBJ1-2; 7 bases fit TRBD1. Germline trimming cut 1 base from V and 4 bases from J; bases unmatched to any gene: 9. CDR1 MNHEY and CDR2 SMNVEV come from the germline V gene (reference sequence). The CDR3 has 16 amino acids. Here the CDR3 reads CASSLFWGRGSYGYTF. CDR3 DNA sequence: TGTGCCAGCAGTTTATTCTGGGGCAGGGGGAGCTATGGCTACACCTTC.